The clone carrying this T cell receptor beta chain has just a few counts. The antigen is undetermined. Sequencing used immunoSEQ multiplex PCR; TCRdb keeps in-frame clones, though not all of them. The table has tens of thousands of clones, around three quarters seen once; the top ten hold around 14%. This sample was included in a study of OX40 agonist ivuxolimab in advanced cancers. About the research overall: Patients undergoing dose escalation presented with hepatocellular carcinoma, melanoma, renal cell or head and neck cancer. From roughly 23 to 85 years was the age range, with a mean of about 54 years, and approximately 80% were male.

The CDR3 covers 11 residues. Trimming took off 3 bases at V and 5 bases at J, with 5 bases between the two ends. The V gene's germline CDR1 is MDHEN and CDR2 SYDVKM. Findings of the study overall: Expanded peripheral T-cell antigen specificity went undetermined. Certain nonresponding patients likewise had low normalized T-cell clonal expansion.

Sequencing was performed on CD4+ or CD8+ T cells sorted from blood, taken in a trial of the OX40 agonist ivuxolimab. This sequence was found in an adult with an advanced solid tumor such as melanoma, head and neck, liver or kidney cancer. V gene TRBV28 combines with J gene TRBJ2-7; D not resolved. The CDR3 sequence is CASSLSDEQYF. The CDR3 region has the DNA TGTGCCAGCAGTTTGAGCGACGAGCAGTACTTC.